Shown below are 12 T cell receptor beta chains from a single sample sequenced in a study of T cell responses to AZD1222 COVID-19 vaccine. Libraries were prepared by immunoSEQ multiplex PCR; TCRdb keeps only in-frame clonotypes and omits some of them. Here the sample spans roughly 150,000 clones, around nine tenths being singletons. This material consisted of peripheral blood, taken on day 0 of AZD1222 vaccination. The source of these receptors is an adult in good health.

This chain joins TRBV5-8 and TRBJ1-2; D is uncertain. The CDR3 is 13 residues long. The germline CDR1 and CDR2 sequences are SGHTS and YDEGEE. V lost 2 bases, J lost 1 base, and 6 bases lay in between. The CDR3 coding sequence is TGTGCCAGCAGCTTTACCCTTAACTATGGCTACACCTTC. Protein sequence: CASSFTLNYGYTF. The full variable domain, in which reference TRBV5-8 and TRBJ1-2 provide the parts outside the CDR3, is EAGVTQSPTHLIKTRGQQATLRCSPISGHTSVYWYQQALGLGLQFLLWYDEGEERNRGNFPPRFSGRQFPNYSSELNVNALELEDSALYLCASSFTLNYGYTFGSGTRLTVV.

CDR3 loop: CAWSVRLGDGYTF. The CDR3 region has the DNA TGTGCCTGGAGTGTCCGACTGGGGGATGGCTACACCTTC. The chain carries TRBV30 and TRBJ1-2; D possibly corresponds to TRBD1 (5 bases). The CDR3 extends over 13 amino acids. CDR1 is GTSNPN and CDR2 is SVGIG in the germline V gene (reference sequence). The V and J ends lost 0 bases and 6 bases respectively, with 11 bases between them.

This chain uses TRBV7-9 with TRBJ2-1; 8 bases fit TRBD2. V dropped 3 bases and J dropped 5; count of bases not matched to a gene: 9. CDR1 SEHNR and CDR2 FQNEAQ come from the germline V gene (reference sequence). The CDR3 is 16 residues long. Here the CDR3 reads CASSFSRSGSHNEQFF. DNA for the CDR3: TGTGCCAGCAGCTTCTCTCGAAGCGGGAGCCACAATGAGCAGTTCTTC.

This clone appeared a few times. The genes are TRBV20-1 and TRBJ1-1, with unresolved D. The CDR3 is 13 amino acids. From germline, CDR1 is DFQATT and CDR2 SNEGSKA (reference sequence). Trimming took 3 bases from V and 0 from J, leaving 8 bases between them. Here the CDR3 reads CSASNSLNTEAFF. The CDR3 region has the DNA TGCAGTGCTAGTAACAGCCTGAACACTGAAGCTTTCTTT.

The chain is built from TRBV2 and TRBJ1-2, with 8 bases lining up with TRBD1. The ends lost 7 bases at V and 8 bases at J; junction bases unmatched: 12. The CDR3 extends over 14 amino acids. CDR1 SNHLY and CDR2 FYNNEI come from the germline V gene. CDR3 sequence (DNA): TGTGCCAGCACCGAATCAGGGGGCTCGTGGGGCTACACCTTC. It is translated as CASTESGGSWGYTF.

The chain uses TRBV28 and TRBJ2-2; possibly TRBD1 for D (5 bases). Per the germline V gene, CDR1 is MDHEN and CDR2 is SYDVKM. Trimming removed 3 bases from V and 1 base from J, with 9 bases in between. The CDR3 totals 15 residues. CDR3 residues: CASSFTGKNTGELFF. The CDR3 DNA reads TGTGCCAGCAGTTTTACAGGAAAGAACACCGGGGAGCTGTTTTTT.

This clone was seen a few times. The CDR3 reads CASSQGLAAPVEQYF. CDR3 sequence (DNA): TGTGCCAGCAGCCAAGGGCTAGCGGCACCCGTAGAGCAGTACTTC. The rearrangement uses TRBV4-2 and TRBJ2-7; 7 positions match TRBD2. Germline V gives CDR1 LGHNA, CDR2 YNFKEQ. This CDR3 has 15 amino acids. After removal of 1 base from V and 7 bases from J, the junction contained 10 bases not matched to a gene.

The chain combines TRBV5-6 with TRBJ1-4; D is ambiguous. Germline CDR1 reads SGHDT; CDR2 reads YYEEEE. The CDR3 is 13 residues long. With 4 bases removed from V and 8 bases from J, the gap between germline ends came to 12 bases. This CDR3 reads CASSTRVREKLFF. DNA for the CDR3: TGTGCCAGCAGCACCCGCGTGAGAGAAAAACTGTTTTTT.

The CDR3 protein is CASSNQWDPEAFF. In DNA form, the CDR3 reads TGTGCCAGCAGCAACCAATGGGACCCAGAAGCTTTCTTT. V is TRBV6-5 and J is TRBJ1-1, with D maybe TRBD1 (5 bases). This CDR3 is built from 13 residues. Per the germline V gene, CDR1 is MNHEY and CDR2 is SVGAGI. Trimming removed 6 bases at V and 8 bases at J, with 16 bases between.

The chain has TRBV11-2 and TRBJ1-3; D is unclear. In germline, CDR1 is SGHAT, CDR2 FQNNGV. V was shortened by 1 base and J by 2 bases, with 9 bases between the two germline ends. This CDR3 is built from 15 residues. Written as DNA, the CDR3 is TGTGCCAGCAGCTTAGGTCCCCGTACTGGAAACACCATATATTTT. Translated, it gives CASSLGPRTGNTIYF.

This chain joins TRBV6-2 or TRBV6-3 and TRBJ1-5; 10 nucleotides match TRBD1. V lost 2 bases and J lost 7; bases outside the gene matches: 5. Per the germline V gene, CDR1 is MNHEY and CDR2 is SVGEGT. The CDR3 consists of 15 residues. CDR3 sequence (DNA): TGTGCCAGCAGTTACCCGGACAGGGGGGAACAGCCCCAGCATTTT. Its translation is CASSYPDRGEQPQHF.

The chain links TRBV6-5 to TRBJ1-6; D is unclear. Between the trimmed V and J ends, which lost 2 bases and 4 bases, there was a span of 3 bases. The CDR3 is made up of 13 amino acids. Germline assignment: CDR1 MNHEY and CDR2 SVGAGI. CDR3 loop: CASSYGYNSPLHF. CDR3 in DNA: TGTGCCAGCAGTTACGGATATAATTCACCCCTCCACTTT.